The text below deals with one TCR beta chain. No antigen is known for it. This CDR3 contains 14 residues. The V end lost 4 bases, the J end lost 8 bases, and 16 bases lay between the germline ends. Germline assignment: CDR1 SGHDN and CDR2 FVKESK. Unique molecular identifiers were affixed to single, distinct cDNA molecules. TCRdb recomputed calls from the 5' RACE reads with MiXCR, one row per CDR3 protein. The sample shows under 85,000 distinct CDR3 sequences, approximately 15% of them seen only once. This entry belongs to a study of early T cells in non-severe SARS-CoV-2 infection. In the study overall: Chains were unpaired, as sequencing was done on bulk RNA from unsorted whole blood.

Study outcomes and limitations: Missing private and CD4 specificities, VDJdb matching favored anti-spike CD8 responses.

J is TRBJ2-3 and V is TRBV14; D is uncertain. This sequence was found in an adult who was a healthcare worker with PCR-confirmed SARS-CoV-2 infection or an uninfected control (not recorded which). The sample in question was whole blood, obtained at baseline. In DNA form, the CDR3 reads TGTGCCAGCAGCCCGGGTCCCACACCCGTTACGCAGTATTTT. This sequence encodes CASSPGPTPVTQYF. Based on the CDR3 plus reference TRBV14 and TRBJ2-3, the full variable domain is EAGVTQFPSHSVIEKGQTVTLRCDPISGHDNLYWYRRVMGKEIKFLLHFVKESKQDESGMPNNRFLAERTGGTYSTLKVQPAELEDSGVYFCASSPGPTPVTQYFGPGTRLTVL.